The next 27 T cell receptor beta chains were all read from a single sample in a study of vaccination effects on CD4 cells after COVID-19 (dated 2022 in TCRdb). Their target antigens are unknown. The ViraFEST assay stimulated PBMC with viral peptide pools and then used TCR sequencing to identify antigen-specific CD4+ T cell clonotypes by expansion. After more than nine days of culture, CD4+ T cells were isolated with the EasySep CD4+ T cell isolation kit. Healthy vaccine recipients had no prior SARS-CoV-2 infection, confirmed by negative nucleocapsid antibodies before and after vaccination. Library preparation employed the immunoSEQ multiplex PCR assay. TCRdb re-hosts the immuneACCESS table, in-frame sequences only. Its copies lack some clones; in the studies checked, an unresolved V gene accounts for under half of them, and the cause for the rest is not known. Recorded for this sample are some 70,000 clones; around 80% of them occurred a single time. The biggest ten clones account for approximately 12% of the sample.

This sample comprised CD4+ T cells from PBMCs cultured with SARS-CoV-2 spike peptides, obtained before COVID-19 vaccination. The sample's cell subset or site label, decoded: SARS-CoV-2 spike overlapping peptide pool stimulation. These receptor sequences come from a human donor who received a COVID-19 vaccine.

The rearrangement joins TRBV5-1 to TRBJ2-5, with 10 bases that match TRBD2. The length of the CDR3 is 16 residues. V trimming: 3 bases; J trimming: 2 bases; junction bases outside the gene matches: 7. Germline V CDR1 and CDR2: SGHRS, YFSETQ. This CDR3 is CASSSGPAGGQETQYF. The CDR3, as DNA: TGCGCCAGCAGCTCTGGTCCAGCGGGGGGGCAAGAGACCCAGTACTTC.

The chain couples TRBV25-1 to TRBJ2-2; the match to TRBD2 covers 9 bases. The CDR3 totals 16 residues. The V gene end was trimmed by 1 base and the J gene end by 6 bases; junction bases not matched to a gene: 6. Germline CDR1 reads MGHDK; CDR2 reads SYGVNS. The CDR3 reads CASSELGSGGSGELFF. The CDR3 DNA sequence: TGTGCCAGCAGTGAATTGGGTAGCGGGGGATCCGGGGAGCTGTTTTTT.

The J gene is TRBJ2-5, the V gene TRBV5-1; D is unresolved. The CDR3 has 13 amino acids. Germline values: CDR1 SGHRS, CDR2 YFSETQ. Trimming shortened V by 0 bases and J by 0 bases, and 3 bases separated the two germline ends. CDR3 residues: CASSLGDQETQYF. The CDR3 region has the DNA TGCGCCAGCAGCTTGGGAGACCAAGAGACCCAGTACTTC.

The V gene is TRBV7-2, the J gene TRBJ2-1; 8 positions agree with TRBD1. V lost 4 bases to trimming and J lost 7 bases; unmatched junction nucleotides: 9. CDR1 is SGHTA, CDR2 FQGNSA, per germline. The CDR3 runs to 15 residues. The CDR3 region is CASSWTGNFANEQFF. CDR3 sequence (DNA): TGTGCCAGCAGCTGGACAGGGAATTTCGCGAATGAGCAGTTCTTC.

The chain is built from TRBV19 and TRBJ1-5, with TRBD1 as a possible D gene (5 bases). This CDR3 spans 14 amino acids. Germline assignment: CDR1 LNHDA and CDR2 SQIVND (reference sequence). The V end lost 4 bases, the J end lost 6 bases, and 13 bases lay between the germline ends. The CDR3 protein is CASSNQGRFQPQHF. The CDR3 nucleotides read TGTGCCAGTAGTAATCAGGGCCGATTTCAGCCCCAGCATTTT.

This clone was recorded only once. The chain couples TRBV5-1 to TRBJ2-5, with 7 bases matching TRBD2. J gave up 5 bases and V 2 bases, and 6 bases lay outside the gene matches. This CDR3 has 14 residues. Germline CDR1 and CDR2: SGHRS and YFSETQ. The CDR3 is CASSFGLEGETQYF. CDR3 coding DNA: TGCGCCAGCAGCTTTGGACTAGAAGGGGAGACCCAGTACTTC.

The V and J genes are TRBV7-9 and TRBJ1-3, with 7 bases that match TRBD1. This CDR3 contains 14 residues. The germline V gene has CDR1 SEHNR and CDR2 FQNEAQ (reference sequence). V trimming: 7 bases; J trimming: 1 base; junction bases outside the gene matches: 4. The CDR3 coding sequence is TGTGCCAGCACAGGGGGTTATTCTGGAAACACCATATATTTT. Encoded protein: CASTGGYSGNTIYF.

V usage is TRBV5-5 and J usage is TRBJ2-5; D unresolved. The germline V and J ends were trimmed by 0 bases and 1 base, with 13 bases remaining between them. Germline-derived CDR1 and CDR2 are SGHKS and YYEKEE (reference sequence). There are 16 residues in the CDR3. In DNA form, the CDR3 reads TGTGCCAGCAGCTTGGCCCTTAATGTCGTCCAAGAGACCCAGTACTTC. Residues: CASSLALNVVQETQYF.

This clone was recorded once. The V and J genes are TRBV27 and TRBJ2-1; tentative D call: TRBD2 (7 bases). This CDR3 is built from 17 residues. The germline gives CDR1 MNHEY, CDR2 SMNVEV (reference sequence). Trimming removed 5 bases at V and 5 bases at J, with 22 bases between. This CDR3 is CASSRYGGAGFHNEQFF. The CDR3 bases are TGTGCCAGCAGTCGTTATGGGGGGGCGGGGTTCCACAATGAGCAGTTCTTC.

This clone was detected once. The rearrangement links TRBV7-6 to TRBJ1-3; 12 nucleotides align to TRBD1. Losses at the gene ends were 8 bases for V and 1 base for J; bases not matched to a gene: 9. The germline V gene encodes CDR1 SGHVS and CDR2 FNYEAQ. This CDR3 is built from 17 residues. The CDR3 DNA reads TGTGCCAGCGCCGGGACAGGGGGCCTTCAGTCTGGAAACACCATATATTTT. Its translation is CASAGTGGLQSGNTIYF.

The gene calls are TRBV7-7 and TRBJ2-3; TRBD2 matches 8 bases. Trimming cost V 5 bases and J 4 bases; bases outside gene matches: 5. Germline V CDR1 and CDR2: SSHAT, FNYEAQ (reference sequence). The CDR3 consists of 14 residues. The CDR3 here is CASSKTSVSDTQYF. The CDR3 DNA reads as TGTGCCAGCAGCAAGACTAGCGTCTCAGATACGCAGTATTTT.

The chain carries TRBV15 and TRBJ2-4; D gene unclear. Germline loops: CDR1 LNHNV, CDR2 YYDKDF (reference sequence). CDR3 length equals 15 residues. Between the trimmed V and J ends, which lost 2 bases and 0 bases, there was a span of 8 bases. The CDR3, as DNA: TGTGCCACCAGCAGAAATGAGATAGCCAAAAACATTCAGTACTTC. It codes for CATSRNEIAKNIQYF.

V usage is TRBV5-5 and J usage is TRBJ1-2; D remains unclear. Germline loops: CDR1 SGHKS, CDR2 YYEKEE (reference sequence). CDR3 length: 14 residues. Trimming removed 2 bases at V and 0 bases at J, with 8 bases between. CDR3 sequence (DNA): TGTGCCAGCAGCTTTGACGGCTCTAACTATGGCTACACCTTC. Translating gives CASSFDGSNYGYTF. Full variable domain (outside the CDR3, taken from reference TRBV5-5 and TRBJ1-2): DAGVTQSPTHLIKTRGQQVTLRCSPISGHKSVSWYQQVLGQGPQFIFQYYEKEERGRGNFPDRFSARQFPNYSSELNVNALLLGDSALYLCASSFDGSNYGYTFGSGTRLTVV.

This sequence joins TRBV7-3 and TRBJ1-6, with a tentative D call TRBD1 (5 bases). This CDR3 comprises 12 residues. Trimming shortened V by 9 bases and J by 11 bases, and 14 bases separated the two germline ends. Germline CDR1 and CDR2: SGHTA and FQGTGA. The CDR3 DNA is TGTGCCAGTCGGGGGGAAAATACACCCCTCCACTTT. Amino acid sequence: CASRGENTPLHF.

This chain connects TRBV7-3 to TRBJ2-3; D may be TRBD2 (6 bases). CDR3 length: 14 amino acids. Trimming stripped 3 bases from V and 4 bases from J, with 11 bases between. Germline V gene data show CDR1 as SGHTA and CDR2 as FQGTGA. The CDR3 is CASSLGPGADTQYF. DNA of the CDR3: TGTGCCAGCAGCTTGGGTCCGGGGGCAGATACGCAGTATTTT.

V and J are TRBV5-1 and TRBJ2-2, with 9 bases that match TRBD1. The CDR3 is 16 amino acids. Germline V CDR1 and CDR2: SGHRS, YFSETQ. V shed 1 base and J 3 bases; nucleotides not matched to a gene: 4. CDR3 coding DNA: TGCGCCAGCAGCTTGACAGGGGGCGCCGACACCGGGGAGCTGTTTTTT. Residues: CASSLTGGADTGELFF.

V and J are TRBV20-1 and TRBJ1-1; D gene ambiguous. The length of the CDR3 is 11 residues. V lost 4 bases and J 0 bases, leaving 3 bases between the germline ends. The germline V gene has CDR1 DFQATT and CDR2 SNEGSKA (reference sequence). The CDR3 sequence: CSAKVNTEAFF. Here the CDR3 DNA reads TGCAGTGCTAAGGTGAACACTGAAGCTTTCTTT.

The chain employs TRBV6-5 and TRBJ2-1; a weak D match, TRBD1 (6 bases). Germline V gives CDR1 MNHEY, CDR2 SVGAGI. The CDR3 sequence is 15 residues long. Trimming stripped 5 bases from V and 1 base from J, with 12 bases between. CDR3 bases: TGTGCCAGCAGTCAACAGGGAATTTCCTACAATGAGCAGTTCTTC. Amino acid sequence: CASSQQGISYNEQFF.

The V gene is TRBV21-1, the J gene TRBJ2-5; the listed D gene, TRBD2, was not tested against the DNA. TRBV21-1 corresponds to a pseudogene. CDR3 length equals 17 residues. Here the CDR3 reads CASSKEVSRGEGETQYF. CDR3 DNA sequence: TGTGCCAGCAGCAAAGAAGTTTCCCGGGGGGAGGGAGAGACCCAGTACTTC.

The chain combines TRBV7-3 with TRBJ1-1, with 10 nucleotides matching TRBD1. Germline V CDR1 and CDR2: SGHTA, FQGTGA. The CDR3 is 15 amino acids. The trim removed 3 bases at V and 5 bases at J, leaving 6 bases unmatched. CDR3 region: CASSLGVGQGTEAFF. The CDR3 nucleotides are TGTGCCAGCAGCTTGGGGGTGGGACAGGGGACTGAAGCTTTCTTT.

The chain has TRBV5-1 and TRBJ2-6; D gene ambiguous. The CDR3 consists of 15 residues. The V end lost 1 base, the J end lost 0 bases, and 5 bases lay between the germline ends. The V gene's germline CDR1 is SGHRS and CDR2 YFSETQ. In nucleotides, the CDR3 is TGCGCCAGCAGCTTGAGCCACTCTGGGGCCAACGTCCTGACTTTC. It translates to CASSLSHSGANVLTF.

The chain couples TRBV9 to TRBJ2-2; D might be TRBD1 (5 bases). Trimming shortened V by 2 bases and J by 6 bases, and 14 bases separated the two germline ends. This CDR3 is built from 15 residues. Germline CDR1 SGDLS, CDR2 YYNGEE. The CDR3 sequence is CASSVSVSGPGELFF. CDR3 nucleotides: TGTGCCAGCAGCGTTTCTGTCTCAGGGCCCGGGGAGCTGTTTTTT.

This clone occurred a few times. The CDR3 nucleotides are TGTGCCAGCAGGGGGAGGGGGAGAACCTATGGCTACACCTTC. Protein: CASRGRGRTYGYTF. The chain combines TRBV5-4 with TRBJ1-2; D may be TRBD1 (6 bases). V lost 5 bases to trimming and J lost 4 bases, with 15 bases between them. The CDR3 sequence is 14 residues long. CDR1 is SGHNT, CDR2 YYREEE, per germline (reference sequence).

J is TRBJ1-5 and V is TRBV2; D is uncertain. This CDR3 has 13 amino acids. V was clipped by 0 bases and J by 6 bases, with 6 bases between them. The germline V gene has CDR1 SNHLY and CDR2 FYNNEI. CDR3 sequence reads: CASSEAWAQPQHF. CDR3 coding DNA: TGTGCCAGCAGTGAAGCGTGGGCTCAGCCCCAGCATTTT.

There are a few counts of this clone. The rearrangement links TRBV18 to TRBJ2-7; weak D call: TRBD1 (5 bases). The CDR3 has 15 amino acids. Germline V gene sequence: CDR1 KGHSH, CDR2 LQKENI. Between the trimmed V and J ends, which lost 5 bases and 2 bases, there was a span of 16 bases. CDR3 coding DNA: TGTGCCAGCTCAGAAGGACATAACTCCCCCTACGAGCAGTACGTC. Its translation is CASSEGHNSPYEQYV.

V gene TRBV6-5 combines with J gene TRBJ1-2; D ambiguous. This CDR3 contains 11 residues. Germline CDR1 and CDR2: MNHEY and SVGAGI. With 4 bases removed from V and 4 bases from J, the gap between germline ends came to 4 bases. The CDR3 DNA follows: TGTGCCAGCAGTTCCCTCTATGGCTACACCTTC. This gives the protein CASSSLYGYTF.

This sequence joins TRBV5-4 and TRBJ2-5; 9 bases fit TRBD1. There are 15 residues in the CDR3. Germline V gene data show CDR1 as SGHNT and CDR2 as YYREEE (reference sequence). J was trimmed by 5 bases and V by 3 bases; bases with no gene match: 8. The chain's CDR3 is CASSSVDRGSETQYF. The DNA of the CDR3 is TGTGCCAGCAGCTCCGTGGACAGGGGTAGTGAGACCCAGTACTTC.